Shown below are 20 T cell receptor beta chains from a single sample sequenced in a study of shared clonotypes between healthy human individuals. TCRdb keeps only in-frame clones here, not all; method: immunoSEQ multiplex PCR. The table lists 650,000 to 750,000 clones, approximately 75% of them singletons. The sample comprised memory CD4+ T cells sorted from blood. The subset denotes: CD45RA-negative fraction. The receptor set was obtained from a woman aged 30 to 39 in good health.

This chain uses TRBV6-6 with TRBJ2-7, with 7 positions matching TRBD1. This CDR3 has 12 amino acids. Germline V lookup: CDR1 MNHNY, CDR2 SVGAGI (reference sequence). V shed 8 bases, J shed 4 bases, and the junction held 5 bases outside the gene matches. CDR3 protein: CASLGTDYEQYF. CDR3 nucleotide sequence: TGTGCCAGCCTTGGGACAGATTACGAGCAGTACTTC.

The chain recombines TRBV25-1 with TRBJ2-7; the D is unclear. The germline V gene encodes CDR1 MGHDK and CDR2 SYGVNS. The CDR3 loop spans 14 amino acids. With 3 bases removed from V and 2 bases from J, the gap between germline ends came to 11 bases. CDR3 DNA sequence: TGTGCCAGCAGTGATCCTCATCGTCCCTACGAGCAGTACTTC. Amino acids: CASSDPHRPYEQYF.

The chain links TRBV29-1 to TRBJ2-3; the D gene is possibly TRBD1 (6 bases). The CDR3 has 13 residues. V shed 4 bases and J shed 5 bases, with 13 bases lying between them. Germline V CDR1 and CDR2: SQVTM, ANQGSEA. CDR3 DNA: TGCAGCGTTGCCGGGCAGGGGAAAGATACGCAGTATTTT. Protein: CSVAGQGKDTQYF.

This clone occurred once. Other DNA sequences within the sample encode an identical CDR3. The CDR3 protein is CASSQEGLAGSSYEQYF. In nucleotides, the CDR3 is TGTGCCAGCAGCCAAGAGGGACTAGCGGGGTCCTCCTACGAGCAGTACTTC. The chain is built from TRBV4-2 and TRBJ2-7; TRBD2 agrees at 13 bases. Germline-derived CDR1 and CDR2 are LGHNA and YNFKEQ. The length of the CDR3 is 17 residues. The V segment lost 0 bases and the J segment 0 bases; nucleotides outside the gene matches: 2.

This clone has only a few counts. V is TRBV5-1 and J is TRBJ2-1; 8 positions agree with TRBD2. Germline V gene lookup returns CDR1 SGHRS and CDR2 YFSETQ. The CDR3 sequence is 16 residues long. J lost 7 bases, V lost 4 bases, and 13 bases had no gene match. The CDR3 here is CASSAIAGRARNEQFF. CDR3 nucleotide sequence: TGCGCCAGCAGCGCGATCGCCGGGAGGGCCCGAAATGAGCAGTTCTTC.

The chain employs TRBV10-3 and TRBJ2-1; 8 nucleotides line up with TRBD2. The germline V gene has CDR1 ENHRY and CDR2 SYGVKD. J lost 2 bases, V lost 4 bases, and 10 bases had no gene match. This CDR3 has 17 amino acids. The CDR3 region is CAISVSGLAGTYNEQFF. CDR3 nucleotide sequence: TGTGCCATCAGTGTTAGTGGGCTAGCGGGCACCTACAATGAGCAGTTCTTC.

The chain recombines TRBV5-1 with TRBJ2-7; D is perhaps TRBD2 (6 bases). Germline lookup yields CDR1 SGHRS and CDR2 YFSETQ. This CDR3 is 14 amino acids long. V lost 4 bases to trimming and J lost 2 bases, with 13 bases between them. The CDR3 DNA follows: TGCGCCAGCAGCGACCCTAGCGCCACCTACGAGCAGTACTTC. Protein: CASSDPSATYEQYF. The entire variable domain, with the rest obtained from reference TRBV5-1 and TRBJ2-7, is as follows: KAGVTQTPRYLIKTRGQQVTLSCSPISGHRSVSWYQQTPGQGLQFLFEYFSETQRNKGNFPGRFSGRQFSNSRSEMNVSTLELGDSALYLCASSDPSATYEQYFGPGTRLTVT.

Ten or more counts support this clone. Other nucleotide sequences from this sample produce the same CDR3. This chain uses TRBV2 with TRBJ2-6; D unclear. Trimming cost V 3 bases and J 1 base, with 4 bases left between them. Per the germline V gene, CDR1 is SNHLY and CDR2 is FYNNEI. The CDR3 is 14 amino acids. CDR3 sequence: CASSERSGANVLTF. In DNA form, the CDR3 reads TGTGCCAGCAGTGAGAGGTCTGGGGCCAACGTCCTGACTTTC.

This chain connects TRBV5-8 to TRBJ1-4; D is unclear. V lost 1 base and J lost 6, with 4 bases in between. The germline CDR1 and CDR2 sequences are SGHTS and YDEGEE. The CDR3 spans 12 residues. CDR3 nucleotide sequence: TGTGCCAGCAGCTTGAACCATGAAAAACTGTTTTTT. Its translation is CASSLNHEKLFF.

The table lists this clone with a few counts. The chain is built from TRBV9 and TRBJ1-4; no definite D call. The CDR3 covers 15 residues. In germline, CDR1 is SGDLS, CDR2 YYNGEE. Trimming stripped 4 bases from V and 4 bases from J, with 14 bases between. In DNA, the CDR3 is TGTGCCAGCAGCCCCCGACAACATTTTAATGAAAAACTGTTTTTT. This gives the protein CASSPRQHFNEKLFF. Complete variable domain (other parts from reference TRBV9 and TRBJ1-4): DSGVTQTPKHLITATGQRVTLRCSPRSGDLSVYWYQQSLDQGLQFLIQYYNGEERAKGNILERFSAQQFPDLHSELNLSSLELGDSALYFCASSPRQHFNEKLFFGSGTQLSVL.

The chain carries TRBV12-5 and TRBJ1-3; D is possibly TRBD1 (6 bases). This CDR3 has 13 residues. Germline CDR1 and CDR2: LGHNT and FRNRAP. Trimming cost V 6 bases and J 0 bases, with 6 bases left between them. The CDR3 protein is CASGRGSGNTIYF. DNA of the CDR3: TGTGCTAGTGGCAGGGGCTCTGGAAACACCATATATTTT.

This chain joins TRBV28 and TRBJ1-2; 12 bases map to TRBD1. V shed 6 bases and J 3 bases; nucleotides not matched to a gene: 8. Germline V gene data show CDR1 as MDHEN and CDR2 as SYDVKM. The CDR3 covers 16 residues. This chain's CDR3 is CASRGGQGAEDYGYTF. For the CDR3, the DNA is TGTGCCAGCAGGGGGGGACAGGGGGCCGAAGACTATGGCTACACCTTC.

The gene calls are TRBV6-1 and TRBJ2-1, with D perhaps TRBD2 (7 bases). Germline values: CDR1 MNHNS, CDR2 SASEGT. The CDR3 spans 15 residues. Trimming pared 6 bases from V and 5 bases from J, leaving 17 bases between. The DNA for the CDR3 is TGTGCCAGCAGGGGAGGGGGGAGTGGGGACAATGAGCAGTTCTTC. The encoded protein is CASRGGGSGDNEQFF.

V gene TRBV5-8 combines with J gene TRBJ2-5; TRBD1 matches 7 bases. The DNA end lines up better with TRBJ2-7; the J call may be wrong. Germline CDR1 SGHTS, CDR2 YDEGEE. This CDR3 is built from 15 residues. CDR3 sequence: CASSQGDGVRYEQYF. The CDR3 DNA sequence: TGTGCCAGCAGCCAGGGGGATGGAGTACGCTACGAGCAGTACTTC.

The chain carries TRBV7-3 and TRBJ2-7, with D maybe TRBD2 (6 bases). V was cut by 4 bases and J by 3 bases, with 10 bases left in between. The CDR3 is 13 residues long. CDR1 is SGHTA, CDR2 FQGTGA, per germline. The CDR3 loop reads CASSSSSGYEQYF. CDR3 bases: TGTGCCAGCAGCTCAAGTAGCGGCTACGAGCAGTACTTC. Based on the CDR3 plus reference TRBV7-3 and TRBJ2-7, the full variable domain is GAGVSQTPSNKVTEKGKYVELRCDPISGHTALYWYRQSLGQGPEFLIYFQGTGAADDSGLPNDRFFAVRPEGSVSTLKIQRTERGDSAVYLCASSSSSGYEQYFGPGTRLTVT.

J is TRBJ2-2 and V is TRBV19; D is undetermined. In germline, CDR1 is LNHDA, CDR2 SQIVND (reference sequence). The CDR3 length is 11 residues. V was pared by 9 bases and J by 6 bases, with 8 bases between. CDR3 sequence: CASQSSGELFF. The CDR3 DNA is TGTGCCAGCCAATCGTCCGGGGAGCTGTTTTTT.

The chain uses TRBV5-1 and TRBJ2-3; TRBD2 matches at 11 bases. The CDR3 runs to 18 residues. CDR1 is SGHRS and CDR2 is YFSETQ in the germline V gene. J lost 2 bases, V lost 5 bases, and 13 bases had no gene match. The CDR3 DNA is TGCGCCAGCAGAACACTAGCGGGAGACATCACTGACACAGATACGCAGTATTTT. Its translation is CASRTLAGDITDTDTQYF.

The rearrangement uses TRBV25-1 and TRBJ1-1; 8 nucleotides match TRBD1. Germline CDR1 MGHDK, CDR2 SYGVNS. This CDR3 contains 14 residues. V lost 5 bases, J lost 4 bases, and 6 bases stayed unmatched. For the CDR3, the DNA is TGTGCCAGCAGTTCAGGGGGCGCGATCACTGAAGCTTTCTTT. It is translated as CASSSGGAITEAFF. Supplemented by reference TRBV25-1 and TRBJ1-1, the full variable domain reads EADIYQTPRYLVIGTGKKITLECSQTMGHDKMYWYQQDPGMELHLIHYSYGVNSTEKGDLSSESTVSRIRTEHFPLTLESARPSHTSQYLCASSSGGAITEAFFGQGTRLTVV.

This clone occurred many times. CDR3 bases: TGTGCCAGCAGTGATGAGGGGATCGGCGGCCAGCCCCAGCATTTT. Translated, it gives CASSDEGIGGQPQHF. This chain joins TRBV2 and TRBJ1-5, with a weak D call TRBD1 (5 bases). The germline V gene has CDR1 SNHLY and CDR2 FYNNEI. This CDR3 contains 15 residues. Between the trimmed V and J ends, which lost 3 bases and 7 bases, there was a span of 16 bases.

This chain joins TRBV9 and TRBJ2-1, with D uncertain. The germline CDR1 and CDR2 sequences are SGDLS and YYNGEE. V was shortened by 3 bases and J by 2 bases, with 12 bases between the two germline ends. The CDR3 consists of 15 residues. CDR3 in DNA: TGTGCCAGCAGCGCGTACAGCCTAACCTACAATGAGCAGTTCTTC. Amino acid sequence: CASSAYSLTYNEQFF. The full variable domain, completed using reference TRBV9 and TRBJ2-1, is DSGVTQTPKHLITATGQRVTLRCSPRSGDLSVYWYQQSLDQGLQFLIQYYNGEERAKGNILERFSAQQFPDLHSELNLSSLELGDSALYFCASSAYSLTYNEQFFGPGTRLTVL.